The 30 T cell receptor beta chains in this list originate from one sample, sequenced in a study of blood T cell repertoires in COVID-19. Sequenced by immunoSEQ multiplex PCR; TCRdb stores in-frame clones only, minus some. This sample has 250,000 to 300,000 clones; over 80% occur once, and the top ten carry under 5.5%. Sequencing was done on a sample of peripheral blood. The receptor set was obtained from a man aged 60 to 75 who had recovered from COVID-19.

This clone showed up just a few times. This rearrangement joins TRBV14 to TRBJ1-2, with D possibly TRBD1 on 6 matching bases. The CDR3 length is 14 residues. V was pared by 0 bases and J by 8 bases, with 13 bases between. Germline assignment: CDR1 SGHDN and CDR2 FVKESK. The CDR3 DNA sequence: TGTGCCAGCAGCCAAGAAGGACAGATGAGCGGCTACACCTTC. Amino acid sequence: CASSQEGQMSGYTF.

This rearrangement joins TRBV27 to TRBJ1-2; no firm D call. V was shortened by 1 base and J by 7 bases, with 10 bases between the two germline ends. The CDR3 is 13 residues long. Per the germline V gene, CDR1 is MNHEY and CDR2 is SMNVEV (reference sequence). Here the CDR3 DNA reads TGTGCCAGCAGTTTATTGTCAGATTTTGGCTACACCTTC. Residues: CASSLLSDFGYTF.

The genes are TRBV5-8 and TRBJ1-3; no reliable D call. CDR1 and CDR2 from the germline V gene are SGHTS and YDEGEE. Trimming left V 0 bases short and J 0 bases short, with 7 bases between. The CDR3 contains 15 residues. The CDR3 protein is CASSLGTYSGNTIYF. The CDR3 DNA is TGTGCCAGCAGCTTGGGCACTTACTCTGGAAACACCATATATTTT.

The V call is TRBV6-5, the J call TRBJ2-7; maybe TRBD2 (5 bases). V lost 10 bases and J lost 3, with 10 bases in between. In germline, CDR1 is MNHEY, CDR2 SVGAGI. CDR3 length: 11 amino acids. This chain's CDR3 is CATGLFYEQYF. The CDR3 nucleotides read TGTGCCACAGGACTGTTCTACGAGCAGTACTTC.

V is TRBV25-1 and J is TRBJ1-1; TRBD1 agrees at 7 bases. The V and J ends lost 6 bases and 1 base, in that order; junction bases with no gene match: 5. The CDR3 totals 14 residues. The germline gives CDR1 MGHDK, CDR2 SYGVNS. The CDR3 sequence is CASRDDRENTEAFF. As DNA, the CDR3 is TGTGCCAGCAGGGACGACAGGGAGAACACTGAAGCTTTCTTT.

V usage is TRBV11-2 and J usage is TRBJ1-6; no clear D gene. The V end was cut by 4 bases, the J end by 10 bases, with 17 bases between. The CDR3 extends over 15 amino acids. CDR1 is SGHAT, CDR2 FQNNGV, per germline. The CDR3 loop reads CASSSLERVGSPLHF. The DNA for the CDR3 is TGTGCCAGCAGCTCACTTGAGAGGGTGGGGTCACCCCTCCACTTT. Full variable domain (remainder filled in from reference TRBV11-2 and TRBJ1-6): EAGVAQSPRYKIIEKRQSVAFWCNPISGHATLYWYQQILGQGPKLLIQFQNNGVVDDSQLPKDRFSAERLKGVDSTLKIQPAKLEDSAVYLCASSSLERVGSPLHFGNGTRLTVT.

The CDR3 sequence: CSVLGTSVNEQFF. Here the CDR3 DNA reads TGCAGCGTTCTAGGGACTAGCGTAAATGAGCAGTTCTTC. The gene calls are TRBV29-1 and TRBJ2-1, with TRBD2 matching 10 bases. Germline assignment: CDR1 SQVTM and CDR2 ANQGSEA. V was clipped by 5 bases and J by 7 bases; unmatched bases: 5. The CDR3 totals 13 residues.

The chain combines TRBV7-2 with TRBJ2-1; 7 positions match TRBD2. Germline V gene sequence: CDR1 SGHTA, CDR2 FQGNSA. V gave up 10 bases and J gave up 7 bases; unmatched junction bases: 10. CDR3 length: 13 residues. The CDR3 protein is CATKVGGINEQFF. CDR3 bases: TGTGCCACTAAGGTGGGAGGGATAAATGAGCAGTTCTTC.

About this clone itself: A much bigger clone sits one base away, suggesting this may be a read error. This chain connects TRBV12-3 or TRBV12-4 to TRBJ1-2; TRBD1 matches 10 bases. V shed 5 bases and J 5 bases; nucleotides not matched to a gene: 2. CDR3 length equals 13 residues. The CDR3 bases are TGTGCCAGCAGTCCGGGACAGGGGTATGGCTACACCTTC. Protein sequence: CASSPGQGYGYTF.

The rearrangement uses TRBV28 and TRBJ1-1, with D possibly matching TRBD1 (5 bases). CDR1 and CDR2 (germline): MDHEN, SYDVKM. This CDR3 has 13 amino acids. The V end was cut by 6 bases, the J end by 4 bases, with 12 bases between. CDR3 residues: CASSSSGSTEAFF. The CDR3 region has the DNA TGTGCCAGCAGCAGCTCAGGGTCCACTGAAGCTTTCTTT.

V and J are TRBV7-9 and TRBJ2-5; D may be TRBD1 (5 bases). V was pared by 5 bases and J by 4 bases, with 17 bases between. This CDR3 has 15 residues. Germline values: CDR1 SEHNR, CDR2 FQNEAQ (reference sequence). CDR3 coding DNA: TGTGCCAGCAGCCGGGCATCAGGGTTGGGAGAGACCCAGTACTTC. Translating it yields CASSRASGLGETQYF.

V usage is TRBV7-9 and J usage is TRBJ2-5, with TRBD2 identical over 11 bases. J was trimmed by 4 bases and V by 3 bases; bases with no gene match: 7. CDR3 length: 16 residues. Germline CDR1 is SEHNR and CDR2 is FQNEAQ (reference sequence). This CDR3 reads CASSLTLAGGGETQYF. In nucleotides, the CDR3 is TGTGCCAGCAGCTTGACCCTAGCGGGAGGAGGAGAGACCCAGTACTTC.

This clone was detected only a few times. J is TRBJ2-7 and V is TRBV7-2; a weak D match, TRBD1 (5 bases). The CDR3 spans 14 residues. V lost 5 bases to trimming and J lost 6 bases, with 17 bases between them. CDR1 and CDR2 (germline): SGHTA, FQGNSA. The CDR3 loop reads CASSPGFRVAEQYF. CDR3 in DNA: TGTGCCAGCAGCCCAGGGTTCCGCGTCGCCGAGCAGTACTTC.

V is TRBV5-1 and J is TRBJ1-2; 11 bases are a match to TRBD1. The germline V gene encodes CDR1 SGHRS and CDR2 YFSETQ. V gave up 2 bases and J gave up 7 bases; unmatched junction bases: 4. This CDR3 has 14 amino acids. The CDR3 reads CASSLRTGGSGYTF. In nucleotides, the CDR3 is TGCGCCAGCAGCTTAAGGACAGGGGGCTCTGGCTACACCTTC.

This rearrangement joins TRBV5-1 to TRBJ1-1; D unresolved. Trimming took 2 bases from V and 2 from J, leaving 16 bases between them. This CDR3 is 16 amino acids long. Germline V gene data show CDR1 as SGHRS and CDR2 as YFSETQ. This chain's CDR3 is CASSLRSPSGNTEAFF. In nucleotides, the CDR3 is TGCGCCAGCAGCTTACGAAGCCCATCGGGTAACACTGAAGCTTTCTTT.

J is TRBJ2-1 and V is TRBV7-9; D gene ambiguous. Trimming took 5 bases from V and 0 from J, leaving 14 bases between them. The CDR3 covers 16 residues. CDR1 SEHNR and CDR2 FQNEAQ come from the germline V gene (reference sequence). The CDR3 is CASSPPLRNSYNEQFF. In DNA, the CDR3 is TGTGCCAGCAGCCCCCCATTGCGCAACTCCTACAATGAGCAGTTCTTC.

This chain links TRBV7-2 with TRBJ2-7; 8 nucleotides match TRBD2. The CDR3 is made up of 15 amino acids. V trimming: 1 base; J trimming: 6 bases; junction bases outside the gene matches: 8. Germline values: CDR1 SGHTA, CDR2 FQGNSA. The CDR3 DNA reads as TGTGCCAGCAGCTTAGTCGGGGGGGCTGGCGGCGAGCAGTACTTC. Translation gives CASSLVGGAGGEQYF.

V usage is TRBV3-1 (or the pseudogene TRBV3-2) and J usage is TRBJ1-4, with D perhaps TRBD1 (5 bases). V was clipped by 0 bases and J by 8 bases, with 13 bases between them. Looked up from germline, CDR1 is LGHDT and CDR2 is YNNKEL (reference sequence). The length of the CDR3 is 15 residues. The CDR3: CASSQDQGRMEKLFF. The CDR3 DNA sequence: TGTGCCAGCAGCCAAGACCAGGGAAGAATGGAAAAACTGTTTTTT.

The genes are TRBV4-1 and TRBJ2-5, with D uncertain. The CDR3 totals 14 residues. Trimming left V 0 bases short and J 2 bases short, with 7 bases between. From germline, CDR1 is MGHRA and CDR2 YSYEKL. The CDR3 loop is CASSQDNYQETQYF. The DNA of the CDR3 is TGCGCCAGCAGCCAAGATAACTATCAAGAGACCCAGTACTTC.

The rearrangement joins TRBV28 to TRBJ1-1; D ambiguous. V lost 8 bases, J lost 10 bases, and 17 bases lay in between. This CDR3 is built from 12 residues. The germline V gene encodes CDR1 MDHEN and CDR2 SYDVKM. The CDR3 nucleotides read TGTGCCAGCCTGAGGAGATCGGGGAGAGCTTTCTTT. This sequence encodes CASLRRSGRAFF.

The J gene is TRBJ1-1, the V gene TRBV5-1; D is possibly TRBD1 (5 bases). Germline V gives CDR1 SGHRS, CDR2 YFSETQ. The length of the CDR3 is 13 residues. V was cut by 3 bases and J by 6 bases, with 12 bases left in between. CDR3 amino acids: CASSSGIGAEAFF. As DNA, the CDR3 is TGCGCCAGCAGCTCTGGAATAGGGGCTGAAGCTTTCTTT. Full variable domain (missing parts from reference TRBV5-1 and TRBJ1-1): KAGVTQTPRYLIKTRGQQVTLSCSPISGHRSVSWYQQTPGQGLQFLFEYFSETQRNKGNFPGRFSGRQFSNSRSEMNVSTLELGDSALYLCASSSGIGAEAFFGQGTRLTVV.

This rearrangement joins TRBV19 to TRBJ1-2; TRBD1 is a possible D gene (5 bases). Between the trimmed V and J ends, which lost 5 bases and 8 bases, there was a span of 24 bases. The CDR3 contains 16 residues. Germline V lookup: CDR1 LNHDA, CDR2 SQIVND (reference sequence). The chain's CDR3 is CASSLRARAPLRGYTF. CDR3 DNA sequence: TGTGCCAGTAGTCTACGCGCCAGGGCTCCCTTAAGGGGCTACACCTTC.

CDR3 nucleotide sequence: TGTGCCAGCAAGACTAGTCTCTACAATGAGCAGTTCTTC. Protein product: CASKTSLYNEQFF. The V call is TRBV5-6, the J call TRBJ2-1, with a tentative D call TRBD2 (6 bases). V was pared by 6 bases and J by 3 bases, with 10 bases between. Germline values: CDR1 SGHDT, CDR2 YYEEEE. The CDR3 runs 13 residues.

The chain employs TRBV19 and TRBJ1-2; 9 nucleotides align to TRBD1. Germline values: CDR1 LNHDA, CDR2 SQIVND (reference sequence). There are 15 residues in the CDR3. Trimming took 6 bases from V and 4 from J; bases not matched to a gene: 9. The CDR3 sequence is CASSHGQGLSYGYTF. The CDR3 nucleotides read TGTGCCAGTAGCCACGGACAGGGGTTGAGCTATGGCTACACCTTC. The whole variable domain, remainder taken from reference TRBV19 and TRBJ1-2, is DGGITQSPKYLFRKEGQNVTLSCEQNLNHDAMYWYRQDPGQGLRLIYYSQIVNDFQKGDIAEGYSVSREKKESFPLTVTSAQKNPTAFYLCASSHGQGLSYGYTFGSGTRLTVV.

The sample holds a few counts of this clone. The V call is TRBV11-2, the J call TRBJ1-6; D ambiguous. This CDR3 contains 14 residues. V was cut by 5 bases and J by 10 bases, with 15 bases left in between. Germline values: CDR1 SGHAT, CDR2 FQNNGV. The CDR3 sequence: CASSPGGVWSPLHF. In nucleotides, the CDR3 is TGTGCCAGCAGCCCTGGCGGGGTTTGGTCACCCCTCCACTTT.

The J gene is TRBJ2-1, the V gene TRBV5-8; D may be TRBD2 (7 bases). CDR3 size: 15 residues. Germline loops: CDR1 SGHTS, CDR2 YDEGEE. V gave up 2 bases and J gave up 1 base, with 10 bases separating them. The CDR3 protein is CASSFEGGSYNEQFF. In DNA form, the CDR3 reads TGTGCCAGCAGCTTCGAGGGGGGGTCCTACAATGAGCAGTTCTTC.

The chain employs TRBV27 and TRBJ2-7; D remains unclear. V was pared by 5 bases and J by 3 bases, with 11 bases between. Germline CDR1 MNHEY, CDR2 SMNVEV (reference sequence). The CDR3 loop spans 13 amino acids. The CDR3 is CASSISPRYEQYF. In DNA, the CDR3 is TGTGCCAGCAGTATTTCCCCCCGCTACGAGCAGTACTTC.

The chain recombines TRBV20-1 with TRBJ1-6; weak D call: TRBD1 (5 bases). The CDR3 runs to 15 residues. Germline-derived CDR1 and CDR2 are DFQATT and SNEGSKA (reference sequence). V gave up 3 bases and J gave up 5 bases, with 14 bases separating them. DNA for the CDR3: TGCAGTGCTAGTGACCCGGGACTTAATAATTCACCCCTCCACTTT. Protein sequence: CSASDPGLNNSPLHF.

This clone showed up just once. The chain joins TRBV5-1 to TRBJ2-5; 14 bases fit TRBD2. Trimming removed 4 bases from V and 5 bases from J; junction bases left unmatched: 7. The germline gives CDR1 SGHRS, CDR2 YFSETQ. CDR3 length: 16 amino acids. The CDR3 is CASSGTSGSFMETQYF. The CDR3 nucleotides read TGCGCCAGCAGCGGGACTAGCGGGAGTTTTATGGAGACCCAGTACTTC.

This chain uses TRBV19 with TRBJ2-1; TRBD2 aligns across 8 bases. With 10 bases clipped from V and 7 bases from J, the junction kept 12 bases outside the gene matches. CDR3 length: 14 amino acids. Germline V CDR1 and CDR2: LNHDA, SQIVND (reference sequence). CDR3 region: CATTSGTSKNEQFF. The DNA for the CDR3 is TGTGCCACTACGAGCGGGACTAGTAAAAATGAGCAGTTCTTC.